A single sample gave rise to the 20 T cell receptor beta chains below, sequenced in a study of T cells in Graves' hyperthyroidism and ophthalmopathy. RNA transcripts provided the source from which TCR beta CDR3 regions were amplified. Researchers ran a first-round RT-PCR on the TCR CDR3 using the HTBI primer set. MiXCR, applied by TCRdb to the multiplex PCR reads, yields one record per CDR3 protein. The sample yields under 300,000 distinct CDR3 sequences, less than 30% seen once. The sequencing input was blood. Source of these receptors: a man aged 35 to 55 with Graves' hyperthyroidism that later progressed to Graves' ophthalmopathy.

This clonotype has just a few counts. An end of the junction does not agree with germline; a read error may underlie this. CDR3 DNA sequence: TGTGCCAGCAGCTTAGGGTGGAGAGGGCAAGGGACCCAGTACTTC. Protein: CASSLGWRGQGTQYF. J is TRBJ2-5 and V is TRBV7-2, with D possibly TRBD2 on 5 matching bases. Looked up from germline, CDR1 is SGHTA and CDR2 is FQGNSA. CDR3 length equals 15 residues. Together with reference TRBV7-2 and TRBJ2-5, the CDR3 gives the full variable domain: GAGVSQSPSNKVTEKGKDVELRCDPISGHTALYWYRQSLGQGLEFLIYFQGNSAPDKSGLPSDRFSAERTGGSVSTLTIQRTQQEDSAVYLCASSLGWRGQGTQYFGPGTRLLVL.

This clonotype has a count of ten or more. The chain links TRBV19 to TRBJ1-1; no clear D. The CDR3 consists of 13 residues. Trimming took 3 bases from V and 5 from J, leaving 10 bases between them. CDR1 and CDR2 (germline): LNHDA, SQIVND (reference sequence). The CDR3 DNA is TGTGCCAGTAGTATGAGGGAAGGGACTGAAGCTTTCTTT. It specifies CASSMREGTEAFF. Variable domain in full (rest from reference TRBV19 and TRBJ1-1): DGGITQSPKYLFRKEGQNVTLSCEQNLNHDAMYWYRQDPGQGLRLIYYSQIVNDFQKGDIAEGYSVSREKKESFPLTVTSAQKNPTAFYLCASSMREGTEAFFGQGTRLTVV.

This chain joins TRBV6-1 and TRBJ2-7; a possible D gene is TRBD1 (5 bases). CDR3 size: 16 residues. The germline V and J ends were trimmed by 6 bases and 0 bases, with 18 bases remaining between them. The V gene's germline CDR1 is MNHNS and CDR2 SASEGT. CDR3 amino acids: CASREERRESSYEQYF. The CDR3 DNA reads as TGTGCCAGCAGAGAGGAACGCAGGGAAAGCTCCTACGAGCAGTACTTC.

This clonotype occurred a few times. The chain carries TRBV28 and TRBJ2-7; the D is unclear. Germline CDR1 and CDR2: MDHEN and SYDVKM. This CDR3 is built from 14 residues. Trimming shortened V by 6 bases and J by 3 bases, and 15 bases separated the two germline ends. CDR3 nucleotide sequence: TGTGCCAGCAGGAGAACACGTGGGGTCTACGAGCAGTACTTC. This codes for CASRRTRGVYEQYF.

This clonotype was seen at least ten times. The CDR3 reads CATGDYQSYEQYF. Written as DNA, the CDR3 is TGTGCCACCGGGGACTACCAGTCCTACGAGCAGTACTTC. This rearrangement joins TRBV6-2 or TRBV6-3 to TRBJ2-7; 7 nucleotides agree with TRBD2. The trim removed 10 bases at V and 1 base at J, leaving 7 bases unmatched. Germline lookup yields CDR1 MNHEY and CDR2 SVGEGT. The CDR3 is made up of 13 amino acids.

The J gene is TRBJ1-2, the V gene TRBV7-8, with a possible D match to TRBD1 (6 bases). In germline, CDR1 is SGHVS, CDR2 FQNEAQ. The CDR3 is made up of 17 amino acids. V was clipped by 5 bases and J by 2 bases, with 21 bases between them. The CDR3 DNA is TGTGCCAGCAGCCCGAGAGACAGGACCACTACCAACTATGGCTACACCTTC. This codes for CASSPRDRTTTNYGYTF.

Many counts were recorded for this clonotype. This rearrangement joins TRBV29-1 to TRBJ2-5; 9 nucleotides line up with TRBD1. V lost 6 bases to trimming and J lost 4 bases; unmatched junction nucleotides: 6. Germline V lookup: CDR1 SQVTM, CDR2 ANQGSEA. CDR3 length: 13 residues. CDR3 DNA: TGCAGCGTAGACAGGGGGGGCGTAGAGACCCAGTACTTC. This sequence encodes CSVDRGGVETQYF.

This chain uses TRBV6-2 or TRBV6-3 with TRBJ1-2; 7 bases are shared with TRBD1. J lost 4 bases, V lost 0 bases, and 8 bases had no gene match. CDR1 is MNHEY and CDR2 is SVGEGT in the germline V gene. The CDR3 is 16 residues long. CDR3 region: CASSYSRTGFGYGYTF. Here the CDR3 DNA reads TGTGCCAGCAGTTACTCTCGGACAGGTTTTGGCTATGGCTACACCTTC.

This clonotype was found many times. The DNA for the CDR3 is TGTGCCAGCAGCGTAGGTATGGGCGGGGAGACCCAGTACTTC. It translates to CASSVGMGGETQYF. V gene TRBV9 combines with J gene TRBJ2-5; TRBD2 might be the D (5 bases). This CDR3 comprises 14 residues. CDR1 is SGDLS and CDR2 is YYNGEE in the germline V gene. V dropped 0 bases and J dropped 5 bases, with 11 bases sitting between them.

The table lists this clonotype with many counts. The V gene is TRBV15, the J gene TRBJ2-5; the D gene is possibly TRBD2 (5 bases). This CDR3 spans 17 amino acids. The germline CDR1 and CDR2 sequences are LNHNV and YYDKDF (reference sequence). V gave up 3 bases and J gave up 1 base, with 18 bases separating them. The CDR3 here is CATSRDSYELPQETQYF. The DNA for the CDR3 is TGTGCCACCAGCAGGGACTCTTACGAACTCCCCCAAGAGACCCAGTACTTC.

In its sample, this clonotype was seen many times. Its ends do not fully match the called genes, so a read error is possible. The chain links TRBV7-9 to TRBJ2-7; D gene unclear. Germline-derived CDR1 and CDR2 are SEHNR and FQNEAQ (reference sequence). The CDR3 has 11 residues. The CDR3 DNA reads TGTGCCAGCACCCACTCCGACGAGCAGTACTTC. Translation gives CASTHSDEQYF.

About this clonotype itself: This sequence may be a read error, since a much larger clone differs from it by one base. V usage is TRBV7-3 and J usage is TRBJ1-1, with D possibly TRBD1 on 5 matching bases. This CDR3 has 15 residues. Trimming removed 8 bases at V and 0 bases at J, with 16 bases between. Germline CDR1 SGHTA, CDR2 FQGTGA. CDR3 in DNA: TGTGCCAGCGGCTGGGACGGAAGCATGAACACTGAAGCTTTCTTT. Protein product: CASGWDGSMNTEAFF.

In the case of this clonotype: A much larger clone lies one base from this, so it may be a read error. The CDR3 reads CSARDEAGVYGAQYF. The CDR3, as DNA: TGCAGTGCTAGAGATGAGGCGGGAGTTTATGGGGCCCAGTACTTC. This sequence joins TRBV20-1 and TRBJ2-5; TRBD2 agrees at 7 bases. Trimming took 0 bases from V and 9 from J; bases not matched to a gene: 13. The CDR3 runs to 15 residues. The germline V gene has CDR1 DFQATT and CDR2 SNEGSKA (reference sequence).

This clonotype was recorded a few times. The V gene is TRBV2, the J gene TRBJ2-5, with 7 bases lining up with TRBD1. The CDR3 runs 13 residues. The V segment lost 4 bases and the J segment 4 bases; nucleotides outside the gene matches: 3. The germline V gene has CDR1 SNHLY and CDR2 FYNNEI. The CDR3 spells CASSVDRRETQYF. Written as DNA, the CDR3 is TGTGCCAGCAGTGTGGACAGGAGAGAGACCCAGTACTTC.

This sequence joins TRBV19 and TRBJ1-5, with 7 bases that match TRBD1. CDR1 is LNHDA and CDR2 is SQIVND in the germline V gene (reference sequence). The CDR3 has 16 amino acids. J was trimmed by 5 bases and V by 3 bases; bases with no gene match: 10. This CDR3 reads CASSIPRRDRDQPQHF. The CDR3 region has the DNA TGTGCCAGTAGTATCCCCCGCCGGGACAGAGATCAGCCCCAGCATTTT.

There are many counts of this clonotype. The chain recombines TRBV11-1 with TRBJ2-7; TRBD2 matches at 8 bases. Germline CDR1 SGHAT, CDR2 FQDESV (reference sequence). Losses at the gene ends were 4 bases for V and 3 bases for J; bases not matched to a gene: 11. The CDR3 runs 16 residues. CDR3 sequence (DNA): TGTGCCAGCAGCTCGGTCACTAGCGGAACTTTCTACGAGCAGTACTTC. Translating gives CASSSVTSGTFYEQYF.

This clonotype was recorded many times. The rearrangement joins TRBV20-1 to TRBJ2-7; TRBD1 agrees at 7 bases. The CDR3 sequence is 13 residues long. Germline CDR1 is DFQATT and CDR2 is SNEGSKA (reference sequence). V lost 6 bases to trimming and J lost 6 bases; unmatched junction nucleotides: 11. The CDR3 protein is CSAGEGQVGEQYF. The DNA for the CDR3 is TGCAGTGCCGGGGAAGGACAGGTGGGCGAGCAGTACTTC.

This clonotype was seen only once. The chain employs TRBV6-2 or TRBV6-3 and TRBJ1-1; D might be TRBD1 (5 bases). The V gene lost 7 bases and the J gene lost 5 bases, with 20 bases spanning the gap. The CDR3 consists of 15 residues. In germline, CDR1 is MNHEY, CDR2 SVGEGT. The CDR3 region has the DNA TGTGCCAGCACTTTACCTCAGGGAGAGAAGACTGAAGCTTTCTTT. Encoded protein: CASTLPQGEKTEAFF.

This clonotype has at least ten counts. V usage is TRBV30 and J usage is TRBJ1-2; the D is unclear. Trimming left V 4 bases short and J 3 bases short, with 15 bases between. Germline CDR1 GTSNPN, CDR2 SVGIG (reference sequence). The CDR3 sequence is 14 residues long. CDR3 residues: CAWTRATAHYGYTF. The CDR3 DNA reads as TGTGCCTGGACTAGGGCGACCGCCCACTATGGCTACACCTTC.

This clonotype showed up many times. V and J are TRBV2 and TRBJ2-1; 11 bases map to TRBD2. V was clipped by 3 bases and J by 3 bases; unmatched bases: 4. Germline V gene lookup returns CDR1 SNHLY and CDR2 FYNNEI. The CDR3 loop spans 16 amino acids. The CDR3 loop is CASSDETSGNYNEQFF. DNA of the CDR3: TGTGCCAGCAGTGATGAGACTAGCGGGAACTACAATGAGCAGTTCTTC.